This TCR beta chain came from a study of regulatory T cells in long-lasting Graves disease. Looking at the study overall: Antithyroid drug exposure in newly diagnosed Graves' patients had lasted under 3 months. Study-wide results and limits: Among persistent patients, a larger number of public clonotypes were shared (around 2,700) than among newly diagnosed patients (about 970).

Building of the TCR beta libraries involved iRepertoire HTBI primers and Arm-PCR of CDR3 regions. Via MiXCR, TCRdb re-called the multiplex PCR reads, giving one row per CDR3 protein. This table has a few hundred thousand distinct CDR3 sequences, about 15% appearing once. V was cut by 2 bases and J by 8 bases, with 10 bases left in between. Germline values: CDR1 GTSNPN, CDR2 SVGIG (reference sequence). The CDR3 runs to 12 residues. This clonotype appeared many times. Its specificity is unknown. Indicated time point: newly diagnosed GD, antithyroid drugs for less than 3 months. RNA extracted from PBMCs served as the sequencing template. EDTA tubes collected nine milliliters of peripheral blood. Another study also made use of these data, one on T cells in Graves' hyperthyroidism and ophthalmopathy.

The sample in question was peripheral blood mononuclear cells (PBMCs), obtained at new diagnosis, from a patient treated with antithyroid drugs. The chain couples TRBV30 to TRBJ2-1; D call uncertain. The sequence derives from a woman in her forties with Graves disease. The chain's CDR3 is CAWSLNRDEQFF. For the CDR3, the DNA is TGTGCCTGGAGTTTGAACCGGGATGAGCAGTTCTTC. Combining the CDR3 with reference TRBV30 and TRBJ2-1 gives the whole variable domain SQTIHQWPATLVQPVGSPLSLECTVEGTSNPNLYWYRQAAGRGLQLLFYSVGIGQISSEVPQNLSASRPQDRQFILSSKKLLLSDSGFYLCAWSLNRDEQFFGPGTRLTVL.